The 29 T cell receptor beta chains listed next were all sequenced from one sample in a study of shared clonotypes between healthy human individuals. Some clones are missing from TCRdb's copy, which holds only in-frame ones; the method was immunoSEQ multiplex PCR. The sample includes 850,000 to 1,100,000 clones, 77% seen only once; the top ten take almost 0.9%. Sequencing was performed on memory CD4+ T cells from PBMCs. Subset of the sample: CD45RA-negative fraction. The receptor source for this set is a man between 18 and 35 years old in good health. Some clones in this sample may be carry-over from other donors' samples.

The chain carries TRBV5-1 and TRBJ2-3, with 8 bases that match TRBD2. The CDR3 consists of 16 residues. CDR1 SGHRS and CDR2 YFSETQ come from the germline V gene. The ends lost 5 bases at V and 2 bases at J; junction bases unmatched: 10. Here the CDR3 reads CASRHGRALATDTQYF. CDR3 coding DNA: TGCGCCAGCAGACACGGGAGGGCCTTAGCCACAGATACGCAGTATTTT.

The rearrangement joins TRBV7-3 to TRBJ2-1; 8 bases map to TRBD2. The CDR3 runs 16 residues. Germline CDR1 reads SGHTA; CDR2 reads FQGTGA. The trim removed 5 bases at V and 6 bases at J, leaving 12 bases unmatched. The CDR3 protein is CASSPRAGGLGNEQFF. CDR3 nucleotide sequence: TGTGCCAGCAGCCCACGGGCGGGAGGTCTGGGCAATGAGCAGTTCTTC.

CDR3 nucleotide sequence: TGTGCCAGCAGTTTATATAGGGGTGGTGGCTACACCTTC. This translates into CASSLYRGGGYTF. V usage is TRBV28 and J usage is TRBJ1-2; D is perhaps TRBD1 (5 bases). Looked up from germline, CDR1 is MDHEN and CDR2 is SYDVKM. This CDR3 contains 13 residues. The V and J ends lost 1 base and 7 bases respectively, with 10 bases between them.

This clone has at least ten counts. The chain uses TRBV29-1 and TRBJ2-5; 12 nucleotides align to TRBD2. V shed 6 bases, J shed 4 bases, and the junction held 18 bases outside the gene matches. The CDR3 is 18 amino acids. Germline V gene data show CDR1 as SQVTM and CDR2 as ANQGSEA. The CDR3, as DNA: TGCAGCGTCGGGGGACTAGCGGGCCGACGGGTGCTTCCAGAGACCCAGTACTTC. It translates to CSVGGLAGRRVLPETQYF.

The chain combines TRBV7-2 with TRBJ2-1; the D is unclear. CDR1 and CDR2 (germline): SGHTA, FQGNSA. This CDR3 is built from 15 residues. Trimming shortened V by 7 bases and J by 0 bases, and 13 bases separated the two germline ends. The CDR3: CASMNRLSSYNEQFF. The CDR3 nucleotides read TGTGCCAGCATGAACCGACTTAGCTCCTACAATGAGCAGTTCTTC.

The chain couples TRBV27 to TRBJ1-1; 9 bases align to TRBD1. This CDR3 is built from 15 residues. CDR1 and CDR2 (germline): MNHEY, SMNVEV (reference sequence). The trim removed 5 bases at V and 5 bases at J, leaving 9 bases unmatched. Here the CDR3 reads CASSRQGGRWTEAFF. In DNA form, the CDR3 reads TGTGCCAGCAGTCGACAGGGGGGACGATGGACTGAAGCTTTCTTT.

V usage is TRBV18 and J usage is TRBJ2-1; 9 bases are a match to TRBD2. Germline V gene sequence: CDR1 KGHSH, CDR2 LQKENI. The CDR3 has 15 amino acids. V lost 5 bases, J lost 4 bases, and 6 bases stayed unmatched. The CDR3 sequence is CASSSTSGDYNEQFF. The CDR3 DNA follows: TGTGCCAGCTCATCGACTAGCGGAGATTACAATGAGCAGTTCTTC.

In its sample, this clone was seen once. CDR3 loop: CASSEAPRSYSFF. CDR3 in DNA: TGTGCCAGCAGTGAAGCGCCCCGCAGCTATTCGTTTTTT. This sequence joins TRBV2 and TRBJ1-4, with D uncertain. CDR3 length: 13 residues. Germline lookup yields CDR1 SNHLY and CDR2 FYNNEI. With 0 bases removed from V and 16 bases from J, the gap between germline ends came to 15 bases.

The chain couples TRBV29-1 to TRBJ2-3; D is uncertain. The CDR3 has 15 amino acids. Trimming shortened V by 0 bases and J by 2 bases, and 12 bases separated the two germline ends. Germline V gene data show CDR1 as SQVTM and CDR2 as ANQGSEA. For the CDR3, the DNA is TGCAGCGTTGAAGATCTTTACTCTTACACAGATACGCAGTATTTT. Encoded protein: CSVEDLYSYTDTQYF.

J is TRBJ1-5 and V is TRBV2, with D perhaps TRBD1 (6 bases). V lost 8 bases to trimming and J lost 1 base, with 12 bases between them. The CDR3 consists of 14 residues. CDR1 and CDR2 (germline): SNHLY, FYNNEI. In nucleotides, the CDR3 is TGTGCCAGCCTCGACAGGTTGAGCAATCAGCCCCAGCATTTT. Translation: CASLDRLSNQPQHF.

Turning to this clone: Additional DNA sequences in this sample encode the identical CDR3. The CDR3 region is CASSLRGGFSYEQYF. In nucleotides, the CDR3 is TGTGCCAGCAGCTTGAGGGGAGGCTTCTCCTACGAGCAGTACTTC. The genes are TRBV5-8 and TRBJ2-7, with D perhaps TRBD2 (6 bases). Germline values: CDR1 SGHTS, CDR2 YDEGEE. The V end was cut by 1 base, the J end by 0 bases, with 11 bases between. This CDR3 is 15 amino acids long.

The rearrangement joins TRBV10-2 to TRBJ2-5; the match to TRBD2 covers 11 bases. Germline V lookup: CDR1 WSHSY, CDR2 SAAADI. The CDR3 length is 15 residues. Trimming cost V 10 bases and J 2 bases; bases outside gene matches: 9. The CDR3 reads CATRATSGSQETQYF. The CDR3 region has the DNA TGCGCCACCAGGGCCACTAGCGGGAGTCAAGAGACCCAGTACTTC.

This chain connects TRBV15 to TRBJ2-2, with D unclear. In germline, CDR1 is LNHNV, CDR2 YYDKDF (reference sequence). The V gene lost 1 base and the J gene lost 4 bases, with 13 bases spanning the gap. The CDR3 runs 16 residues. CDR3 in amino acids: CATSRGPSAVTGELFF. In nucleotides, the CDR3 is TGTGCCACCAGCAGAGGACCCAGCGCGGTCACCGGGGAGCTGTTTTTT.

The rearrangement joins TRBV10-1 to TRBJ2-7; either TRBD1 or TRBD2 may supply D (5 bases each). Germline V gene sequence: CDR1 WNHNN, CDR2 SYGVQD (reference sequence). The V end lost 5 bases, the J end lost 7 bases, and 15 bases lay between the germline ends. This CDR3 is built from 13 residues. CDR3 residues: CASSPGPKREQYF. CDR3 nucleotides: TGCGCCAGCAGTCCGGGGCCCAAGCGGGAGCAGTACTTC.

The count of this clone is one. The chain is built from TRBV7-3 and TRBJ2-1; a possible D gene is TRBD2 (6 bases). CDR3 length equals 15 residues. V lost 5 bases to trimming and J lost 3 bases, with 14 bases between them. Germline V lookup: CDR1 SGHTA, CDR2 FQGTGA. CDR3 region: CASSLGLGNYNEQFF. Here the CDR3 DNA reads TGTGCCAGCAGCCTGGGACTGGGAAACTACAATGAGCAGTTCTTC.

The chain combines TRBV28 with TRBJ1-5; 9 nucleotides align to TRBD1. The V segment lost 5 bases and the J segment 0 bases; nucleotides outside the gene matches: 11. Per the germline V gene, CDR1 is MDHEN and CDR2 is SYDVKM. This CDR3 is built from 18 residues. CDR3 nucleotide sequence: TGTGCCAGCAGTCCCCGGGACAGGGTGTTGTATAGCAATCAGCCCCAGCATTTT. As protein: CASSPRDRVLYSNQPQHF.

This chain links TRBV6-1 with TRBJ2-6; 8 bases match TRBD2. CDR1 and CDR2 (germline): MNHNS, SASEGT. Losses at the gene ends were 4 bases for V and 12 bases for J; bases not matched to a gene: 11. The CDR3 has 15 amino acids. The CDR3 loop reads CASSGERERRFVLTF. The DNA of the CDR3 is TGTGCCAGCAGTGGAGAGCGGGAGAGAAGGTTCGTCCTGACTTTC.

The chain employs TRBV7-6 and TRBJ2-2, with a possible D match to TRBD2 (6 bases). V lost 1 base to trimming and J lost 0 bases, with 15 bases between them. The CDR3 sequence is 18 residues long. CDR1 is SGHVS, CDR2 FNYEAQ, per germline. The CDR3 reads CASSLVEGRFANTGELFF. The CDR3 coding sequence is TGTGCCAGCAGCTTAGTGGAGGGCCGTTTCGCGAACACCGGGGAGCTGTTTTTT.

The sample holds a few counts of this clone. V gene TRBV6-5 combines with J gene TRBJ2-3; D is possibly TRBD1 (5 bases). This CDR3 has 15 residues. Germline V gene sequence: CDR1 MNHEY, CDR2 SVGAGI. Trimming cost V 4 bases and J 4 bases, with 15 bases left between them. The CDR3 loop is CASSSYGSRADTQYF. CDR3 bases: TGTGCCAGCAGTTCCTACGGGTCCAGGGCAGATACGCAGTATTTT.

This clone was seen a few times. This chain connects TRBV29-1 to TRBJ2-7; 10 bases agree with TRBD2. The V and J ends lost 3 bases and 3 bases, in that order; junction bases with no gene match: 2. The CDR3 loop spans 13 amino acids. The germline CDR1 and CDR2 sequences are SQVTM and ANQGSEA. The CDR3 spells CSVDVAGGYEQYF. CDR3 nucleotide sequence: TGCAGCGTTGACGTAGCGGGGGGCTACGAGCAGTACTTC.

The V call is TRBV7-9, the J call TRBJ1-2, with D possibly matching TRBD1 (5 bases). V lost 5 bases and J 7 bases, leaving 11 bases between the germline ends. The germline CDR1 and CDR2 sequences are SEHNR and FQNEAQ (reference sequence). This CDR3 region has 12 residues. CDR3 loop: CASSQGLGGYTF. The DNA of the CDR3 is TGTGCCAGCAGCCAGGGTCTAGGTGGCTACACCTTC.

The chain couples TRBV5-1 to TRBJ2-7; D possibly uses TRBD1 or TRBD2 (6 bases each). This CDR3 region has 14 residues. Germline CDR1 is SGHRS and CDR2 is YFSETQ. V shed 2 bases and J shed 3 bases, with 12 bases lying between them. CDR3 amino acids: CASSLSGAGYEQYF. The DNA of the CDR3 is TGCGCCAGCAGCTTATCGGGGGCTGGCTACGAGCAGTACTTC.

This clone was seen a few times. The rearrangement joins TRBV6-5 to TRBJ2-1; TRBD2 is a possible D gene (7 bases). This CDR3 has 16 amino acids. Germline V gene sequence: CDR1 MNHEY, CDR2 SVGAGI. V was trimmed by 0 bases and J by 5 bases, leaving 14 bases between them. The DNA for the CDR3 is TGTGCCAGCAGTTACTCGGCAAGGGGGGGGAACAATGAGCAGTTCTTC. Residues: CASSYSARGGNNEQFF.

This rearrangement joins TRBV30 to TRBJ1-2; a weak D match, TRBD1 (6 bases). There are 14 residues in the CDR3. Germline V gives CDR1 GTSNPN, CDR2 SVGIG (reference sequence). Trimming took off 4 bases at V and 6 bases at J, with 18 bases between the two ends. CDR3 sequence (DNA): TGTGCCTGGACCAACGGGAGGGGGGTTCATGGCTACACCTTC. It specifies CAWTNGRGVHGYTF.

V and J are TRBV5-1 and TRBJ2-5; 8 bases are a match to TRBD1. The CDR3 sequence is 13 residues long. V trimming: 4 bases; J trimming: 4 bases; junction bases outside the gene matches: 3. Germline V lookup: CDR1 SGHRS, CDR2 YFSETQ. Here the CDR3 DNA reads TGCGCCAGCAGCATAGGACAGGGAGAGACCCAGTACTTC. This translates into CASSIGQGETQYF.

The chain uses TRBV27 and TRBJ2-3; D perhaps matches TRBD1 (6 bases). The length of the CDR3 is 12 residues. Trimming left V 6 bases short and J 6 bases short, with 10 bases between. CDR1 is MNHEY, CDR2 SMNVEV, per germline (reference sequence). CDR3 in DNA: TGTGCCAGCAGCTCGGGACATGATACGCAGTATTTT. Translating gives CASSSGHDTQYF.

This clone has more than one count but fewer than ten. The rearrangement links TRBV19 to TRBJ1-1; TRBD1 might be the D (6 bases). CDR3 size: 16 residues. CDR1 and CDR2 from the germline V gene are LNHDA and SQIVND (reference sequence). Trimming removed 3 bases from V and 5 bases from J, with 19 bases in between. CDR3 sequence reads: CASSMGRGSTRTEAFF. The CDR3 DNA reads TGTGCCAGTAGTATGGGTAGGGGGAGCACGAGGACTGAAGCTTTCTTT.

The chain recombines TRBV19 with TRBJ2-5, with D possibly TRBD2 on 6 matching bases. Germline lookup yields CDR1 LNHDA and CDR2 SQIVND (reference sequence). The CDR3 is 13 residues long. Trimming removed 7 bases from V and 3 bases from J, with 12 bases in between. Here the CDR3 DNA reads TGTGCCAGTACCCCGGCGGGGAAAGAGACCCAGTACTTC. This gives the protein CASTPAGKETQYF.

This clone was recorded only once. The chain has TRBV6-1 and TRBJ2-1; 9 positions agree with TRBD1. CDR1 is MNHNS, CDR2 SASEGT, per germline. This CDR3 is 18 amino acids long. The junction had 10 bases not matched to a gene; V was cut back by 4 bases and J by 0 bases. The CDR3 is CASSVRGQGSGSYNEQFF. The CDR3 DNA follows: TGTGCCAGCAGTGTTCGAGGACAGGGGTCAGGCTCCTACAATGAGCAGTTCTTC.